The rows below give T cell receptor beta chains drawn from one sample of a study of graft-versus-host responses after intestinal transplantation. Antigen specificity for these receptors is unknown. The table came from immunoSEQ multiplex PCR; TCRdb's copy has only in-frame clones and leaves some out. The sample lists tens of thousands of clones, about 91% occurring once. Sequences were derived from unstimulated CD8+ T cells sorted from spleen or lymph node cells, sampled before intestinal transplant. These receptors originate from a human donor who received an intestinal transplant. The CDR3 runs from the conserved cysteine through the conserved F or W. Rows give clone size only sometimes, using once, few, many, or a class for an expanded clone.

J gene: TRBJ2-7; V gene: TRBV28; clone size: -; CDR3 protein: CASSLLAGDNSYEQYF
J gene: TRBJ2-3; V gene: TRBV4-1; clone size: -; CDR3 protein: CASSRRGTGADTQYF
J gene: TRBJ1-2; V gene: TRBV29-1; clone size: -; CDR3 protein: CSVEDRQGEMYGYGYTF
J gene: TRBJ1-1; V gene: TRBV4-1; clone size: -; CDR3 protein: CASSQKSGQPNTEAFF
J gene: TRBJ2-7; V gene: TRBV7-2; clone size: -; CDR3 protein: CASSLVQASYEQYF
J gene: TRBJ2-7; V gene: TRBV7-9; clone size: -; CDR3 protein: CASSLAGTSAPYEQYF
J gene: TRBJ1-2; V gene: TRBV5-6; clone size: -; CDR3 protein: CASRDRAGYTF
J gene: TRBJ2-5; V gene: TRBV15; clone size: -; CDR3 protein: CATSRLQGIGETQYF
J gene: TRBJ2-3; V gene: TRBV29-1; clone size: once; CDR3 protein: CSVDVEGWASGRTDTQYF
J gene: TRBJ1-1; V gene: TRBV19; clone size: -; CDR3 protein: CASSIFTEAFF
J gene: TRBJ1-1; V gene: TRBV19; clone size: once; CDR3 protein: CASSMVGGNTEAFF
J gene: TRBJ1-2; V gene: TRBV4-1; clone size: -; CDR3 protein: CASSQRGTGVNYGYTF
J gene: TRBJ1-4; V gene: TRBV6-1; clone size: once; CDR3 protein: CASRAFNEKLFF
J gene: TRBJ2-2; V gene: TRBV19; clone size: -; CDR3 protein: CASSITPSGSRELFF
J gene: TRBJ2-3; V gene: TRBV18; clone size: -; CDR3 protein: CASSPRRSGGPEGAGTQYF
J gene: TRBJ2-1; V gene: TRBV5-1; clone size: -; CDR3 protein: CASRPPGDRYNEQFF
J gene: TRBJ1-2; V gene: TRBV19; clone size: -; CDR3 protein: CASSIGQGPYGYTF
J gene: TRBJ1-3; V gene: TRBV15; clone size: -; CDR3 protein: CATSRSPQDRGPGNTIYF
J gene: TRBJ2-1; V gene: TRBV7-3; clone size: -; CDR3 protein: CASSSEGDRDPFSYNEQFF
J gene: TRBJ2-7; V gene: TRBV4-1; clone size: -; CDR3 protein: CASSPARGGYEQYF
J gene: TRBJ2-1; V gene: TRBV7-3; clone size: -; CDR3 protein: CASSSGLAAYNEQFF
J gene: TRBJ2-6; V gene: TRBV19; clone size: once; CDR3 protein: CASSIIGGATGANVLTF
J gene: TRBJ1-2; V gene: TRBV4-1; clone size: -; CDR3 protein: CASSQVGQNYGYTF
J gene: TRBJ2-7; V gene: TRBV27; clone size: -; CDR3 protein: CASSIYRDSYEQYF
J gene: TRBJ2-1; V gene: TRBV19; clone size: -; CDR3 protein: CASTLVLSFGGQFF
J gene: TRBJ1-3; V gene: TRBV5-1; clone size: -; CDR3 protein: CASSLRDSGNTIYF
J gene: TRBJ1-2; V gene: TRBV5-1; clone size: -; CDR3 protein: CASSPWTGTGEGYTF
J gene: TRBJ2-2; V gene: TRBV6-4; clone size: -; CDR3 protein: CASVSISSGRAETGELFF
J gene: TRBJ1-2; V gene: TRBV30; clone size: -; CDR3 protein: CAWRPLLGTGRFGGYGYTF
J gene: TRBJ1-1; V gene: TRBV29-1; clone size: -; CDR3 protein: CSVEGTLTEAFF
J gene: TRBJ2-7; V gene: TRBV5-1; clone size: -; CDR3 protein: CASSLYPGTVDEQYF
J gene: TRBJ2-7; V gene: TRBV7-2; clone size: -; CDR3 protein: CASSWGPVYEQYF
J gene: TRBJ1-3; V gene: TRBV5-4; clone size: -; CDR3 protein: CASSTGGYNSGNTIYF
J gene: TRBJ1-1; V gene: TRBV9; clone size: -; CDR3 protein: CASSTPRGKGANTEAFF
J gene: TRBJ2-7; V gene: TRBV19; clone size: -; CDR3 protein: CASSGDWPYEQYF
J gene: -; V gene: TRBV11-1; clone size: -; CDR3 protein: CASSFGWGEQYF
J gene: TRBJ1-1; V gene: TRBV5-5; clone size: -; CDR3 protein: CASSLFIGGRGAEAFF
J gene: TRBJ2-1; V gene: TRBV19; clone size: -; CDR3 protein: CASSISGTTDYSYNEQFF
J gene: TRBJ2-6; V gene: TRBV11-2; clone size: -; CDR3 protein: CASSVGTGSGANVLTF
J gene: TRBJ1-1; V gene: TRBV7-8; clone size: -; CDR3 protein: CASSVSTGAIEAFF
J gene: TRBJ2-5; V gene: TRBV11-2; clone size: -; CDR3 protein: CASSSIAGGQGETQYF
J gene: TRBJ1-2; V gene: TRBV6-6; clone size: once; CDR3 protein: CASSLPPGQGYYGYTF
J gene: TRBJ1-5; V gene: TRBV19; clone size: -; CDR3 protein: CASSIVAVSNQPQHF
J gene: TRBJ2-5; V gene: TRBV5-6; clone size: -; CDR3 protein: CASSLGRGPKSQYF
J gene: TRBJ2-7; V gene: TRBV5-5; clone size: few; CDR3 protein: CASSFTSGSYEQYF